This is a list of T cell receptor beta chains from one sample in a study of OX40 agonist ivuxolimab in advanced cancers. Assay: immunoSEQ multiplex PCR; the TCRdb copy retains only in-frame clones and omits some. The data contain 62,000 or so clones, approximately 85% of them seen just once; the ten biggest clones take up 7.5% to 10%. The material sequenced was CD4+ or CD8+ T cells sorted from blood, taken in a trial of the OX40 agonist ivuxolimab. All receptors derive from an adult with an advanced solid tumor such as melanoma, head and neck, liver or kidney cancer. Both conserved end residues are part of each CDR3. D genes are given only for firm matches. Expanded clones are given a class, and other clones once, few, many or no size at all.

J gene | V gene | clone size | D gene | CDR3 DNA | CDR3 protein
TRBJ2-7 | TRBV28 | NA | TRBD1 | TGTGCCAGTTGGGACAGCGCCTACGAGCAGTACTTC | CASWDSAYEQYF
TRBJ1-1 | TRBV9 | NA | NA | TGTGCCAGCAGCGTAGGTAACAGGTCCACTGAAGCTTTCTTT | CASSVGNRSTEAFF
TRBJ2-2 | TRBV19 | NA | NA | TGTGCCAGCACAGGGACTCTGGGCGCCGGGGAGCTGTTTTTT | CASTGTLGAGELFF
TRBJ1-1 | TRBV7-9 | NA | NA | TGTGCCAGCGGGAGTCTGGACAAGAACACTGAAGCTTTCTTT | CASGSLDKNTEAFF
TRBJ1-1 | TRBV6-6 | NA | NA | TGTGCCAGCAGTTATAGCCAGGCTCTAGAAGCTTTCTTT | CASSYSQALEAFF
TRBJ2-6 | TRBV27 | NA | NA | TGTGCCAGCAGAGGACGGACAAGCTCTGGGGCCAACGTCCTGACTTTC | CASRGRTSSGANVLTF
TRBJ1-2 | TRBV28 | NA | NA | TGTGCCAGCATCACGCACAGGCAGACTACTGGCTACACCTTC | CASITHRQTTGYTF
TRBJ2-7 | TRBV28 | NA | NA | TGTGCCAGCAGGGGCGGACTCTACGAGCAGTACTTC | CASRGGLYEQYF
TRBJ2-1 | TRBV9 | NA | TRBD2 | TGTGCCAGCAGCGTAGAAGGACTAGAGCATGAGCAGTTCTTC | CASSVEGLEHEQFF
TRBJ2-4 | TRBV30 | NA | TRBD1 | TGTGCCTGGAGCCCGGGACAGGGGGATGACATTCAGTACTTC | CAWSPGQGDDIQYF
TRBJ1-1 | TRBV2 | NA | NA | TGTGCCAGCAGTTCGACCCGAGGAGGCACTGAAGCTTTCTTT | CASSSTRGGTEAFF
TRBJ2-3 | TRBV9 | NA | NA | TGTGCCAGCAGCGGCCCCACGTTTAGCGGAAATACGCAGTATTTT | CASSGPTFSGNTQYF
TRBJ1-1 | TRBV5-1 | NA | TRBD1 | TGCGCCAGCAGCTTCCAGGGGGAGGGGACTGAAGCTTTCTTT | CASSFQGEGTEAFF
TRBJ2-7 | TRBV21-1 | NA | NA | TGTGCCAGCAGCAAAGCACCCGCTTGGCAGTACTTC | CASSKAPAWQYF
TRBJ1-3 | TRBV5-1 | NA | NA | TGCGCCAGCAGCCTGGGAGGCGACGGCTCTGGAAACACCATATATTTT | CASSLGGDGSGNTIYF
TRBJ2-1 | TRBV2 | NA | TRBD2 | TGTGCCAGCAGTGAACTAGCGGGTGGCGAGCAGTTCTTC | CASSELAGGEQFF
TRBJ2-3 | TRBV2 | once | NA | TGTGCCAGCAGTGAAGAAAGAACAGATACGCAGTATTTT | CASSEERTDTQYF
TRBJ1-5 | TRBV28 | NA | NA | TGTGCCAGCAGTTGGTTGGGGGGCAATCAGCCCCAGCATTTT | CASSWLGGNQPQHF
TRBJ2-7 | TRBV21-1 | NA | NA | TGTGCCAGCAGCAATGACGGCTACGAGCAGTACTTC | CASSNDGYEQYF
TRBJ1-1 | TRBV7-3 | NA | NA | TGTGCCAGCAGCTGGACTGGGAACACTGAAGCTTTCTTT | CASSWTGNTEAFF
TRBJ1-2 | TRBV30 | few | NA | TGTGCCTGGGCCCGTCAGGTGGATGGCTACACCTTC | CAWARQVDGYTF
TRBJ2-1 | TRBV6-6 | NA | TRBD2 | TGTGCCAGCAGACTACTGGGACTAGCGGACAATGAGCAGTTCTTC | CASRLLGLADNEQFF
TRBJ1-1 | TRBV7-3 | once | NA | TGTGCCAGCAGCTCGAAGACGGGTAGTAACACTGAAGCTTTCTTT | CASSSKTGSNTEAFF
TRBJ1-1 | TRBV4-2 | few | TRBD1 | TGTGCCAGCAGCCCTGGGACAGGGTCGGCCACTGAAGCTTTCTTT | CASSPGTGSATEAFF
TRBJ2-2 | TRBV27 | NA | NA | TGTGCCAGCGGGTTACGGGGGCCGCACACCGGGGAGCTGTTTTTT | CASGLRGPHTGELFF
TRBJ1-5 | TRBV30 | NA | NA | TGTGCCTGGAATACAGGGAATTTCAATCAGCCCCAGCATTTT | CAWNTGNFNQPQHF
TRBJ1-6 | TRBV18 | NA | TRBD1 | TGTGCCAGCTCACTAAGCCCTCCGGGACAGAGAAATTCACCCCTCCACTTT | CASSLSPPGQRNSPLHF
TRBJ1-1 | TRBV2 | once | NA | TGTGCCAGCAGTCAGGGAATTTGGACTGAAGCTTTCTTT | CASSQGIWTEAFF
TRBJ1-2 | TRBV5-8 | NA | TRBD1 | TGTGCCAGCAGCTTGGGGGACAGCCTCATGCCCCCCTATGGCTACACCTTC | CASSLGDSLMPPYGYTF
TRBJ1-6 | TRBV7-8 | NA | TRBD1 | TGTGCCAGCAGCTCCGGGACAGACAGAAATTCACCCCTCCACTTT | CASSSGTDRNSPLHF
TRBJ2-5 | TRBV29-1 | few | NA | TGCAGCGTTGAAGGCGGCAGGGGAGAAGAGACCCAGTACTTC | CSVEGGRGEETQYF